The 4 T cell receptor beta chains in this list originate from one sample, sequenced in a study of cytomegalovirus exposure and HLA in healthy donors. A multiplex PCR was run with 60 Vbeta primers and 13 Jbeta primers. Assay: immunoSEQ multiplex PCR; the TCRdb copy retains only in-frame clones and omits some. The sample carries under 200,000 clones, 65% to 90% recorded once. Material for sequencing was PBMCs. The receptors stem from a woman aged 30 to 39 in good health and CMV-seronegative.

This clone was seen a few times. This chain uses TRBV7-2 with TRBJ2-7; D is unclear. Trimming cost V 3 bases and J 0 bases, with 6 bases left between them. Germline CDR1 reads SGHTA; CDR2 reads FQGNSA. This CDR3 region has 13 residues. CDR3 sequence reads: CASSLSVSYEQYF. In nucleotides, the CDR3 is TGTGCCAGCAGCTTGAGTGTCTCCTACGAGCAGTACTTC.

V usage is TRBV6-5 and J usage is TRBJ2-2; maybe TRBD2 (5 bases). V was cut by 1 base and J by 4 bases, with 13 bases left in between. This CDR3 is built from 16 residues. CDR1 and CDR2 from the germline V gene are MNHEY and SVGAGI. CDR3 sequence (DNA): TGTGCCAGCAGTTACTTGGAGCTAGCAGGCACCGGGGAGCTGTTTTTT. It yields the protein CASSYLELAGTGELFF.

The chain couples TRBV29-1 to TRBJ1-1, with 7 bases lining up with TRBD1. Germline assignment: CDR1 SQVTM and CDR2 ANQGSEA. The CDR3 is 13 amino acids. J gave up 1 base and V 7 bases, and 6 bases lay outside the gene matches. The CDR3 reads CSAAEGANTEAFF. In nucleotides, the CDR3 is TGCAGCGCGGCAGAGGGGGCGAACACTGAAGCTTTCTTT.

The CDR3, as DNA: TGTGCCAGCAGCATCAGCGGGGGCACAGATACGCAGTATTTT. Amino acid sequence: CASSISGGTDTQYF. This chain connects TRBV7-9 to TRBJ2-3, with 7 bases that match TRBD2. The V segment lost 5 bases and the J segment 1 base; nucleotides outside the gene matches: 3. The CDR3 has 14 amino acids. Germline loops: CDR1 SEHNR, CDR2 FQNEAQ (reference sequence).